This section outlines one T cell receptor beta chain sequence together with its context. The source of the sample is a study of blood T cells in healthy people across ages. The sample providers were healthy Caucasian people from Russia, aged about 6 to 90. The use of a sample-barcoded 5' primer and a J-beta primer mix characterized a second PCR of 7 to 11 cycles. Tags on each cDNA molecule came from a template-switch adaptor with 12 random nucleotides. Each CDR3 protein gets one entry after TCRdb re-called the 5' RACE reads with MiXCR. The repertoire consists of roughly 790,000 distinct CDR3 sequences, with roughly 41% occurring once and the leading ten covering around 20%. The CDR3 totals 14 residues. Germline CDR1 is SGHRS and CDR2 is YFSETQ.

The chain is built from TRBV5-1 and TRBJ2-1, with D possibly matching TRBD2 (5 bases). The end of the DNA is better explained by TRBJ2-7, so the J call may be wrong. The origin of this receptor is a woman in her fifties or sixties in good health. The sequencing input was blood. In nucleotides, the CDR3 is TGCGCCAGCCGCCATGGGAGCTCCTACAATGAGCAGTACTTC. Amino acids: CASRHGSSYNEQYF.